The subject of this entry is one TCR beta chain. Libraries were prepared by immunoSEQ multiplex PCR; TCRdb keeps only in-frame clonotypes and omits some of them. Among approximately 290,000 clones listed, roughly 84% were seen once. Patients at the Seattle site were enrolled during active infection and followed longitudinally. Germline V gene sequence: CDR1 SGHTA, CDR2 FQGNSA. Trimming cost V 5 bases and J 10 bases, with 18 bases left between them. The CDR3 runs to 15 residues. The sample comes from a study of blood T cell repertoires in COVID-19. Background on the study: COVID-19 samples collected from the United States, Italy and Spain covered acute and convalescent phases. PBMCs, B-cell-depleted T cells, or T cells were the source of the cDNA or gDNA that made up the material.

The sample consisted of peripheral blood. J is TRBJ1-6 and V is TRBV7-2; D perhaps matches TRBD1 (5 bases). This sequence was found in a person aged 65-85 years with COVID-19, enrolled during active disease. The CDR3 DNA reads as TGTGCCAGCAGCGTAGAGGTGGTAGGGGTCTCACCCCTCCACTTT. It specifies CASSVEVVGVSPLHF.